Listed below are T cell receptor beta chains from one sample, sequenced in a study of T cell responses to AZD1222 COVID-19 vaccine. The protocol was immunoSEQ multiplex PCR, while the TCRdb copy is restricted to in-frame clones and leaves out a portion. The top ten clones hold 2% to 2.5% of a sample with 90,000 to 120,000 clones, 90% to 95% of them seen once. The sequencing here drew on peripheral blood, taken on day 0 of AZD1222 vaccination. The source of these receptors is an adult in good health. The CDR3 runs from the conserved cysteine through the conserved F or W.

V,J,CDR3
TRBV2,TRBJ1-2,CASTQLAGDYGYTF
TRBV7-9,TRBJ1-5,CASSLDQGVPQHF
TRBV5-5,TRBJ1-5,CASGPTASQPQHF
TRBV7-2,TRBJ1-2,CASSLTLGGLKGYTF
TRBV11-3,TRBJ1-6,CASSLRTGPRSNSPLHF
TRBV7-6,TRBJ1-5,CASSLAGGSQPQHF
TRBV5-8,TRBJ1-2,CASSLGARRGGYTF
TRBV20-1,TRBJ1-5,CSASLGGVDQPQHF
TRBV18,TRBJ1-4,CASSPFSTGREELFF
TRBV6-5,TRBJ1-4,CASRGSVGEKLFF
TRBV11-2,TRBJ2-7,CASSLVGIDSYEQYF
TRBV6-6,TRBJ1-2,CASSFDSAGGYGYTF
TRBV11-1,TRBJ2-5,CASKRGGRGRETQYF
TRBV10-1,TRBJ1-4,CASSEALEEKLFF
TRBV27,TRBJ2-7,CASSLSPQGLYEQYF
TRBV7-3,TRBJ2-5,CASSFARGAGETQYF
TRBV27,TRBJ2-1,CASSSKSSGSSYNEQFF
TRBV4-1,TRBJ1-1,CASSQVGGLNTEAFF
TRBV6-5,TRBJ2-7,CASSQTTGSSYEQYF
TRBV19,TRBJ1-5,CASRVIGESNQPQHF
TRBV6-4,TRBJ1-1,CASSDGQGGTEAFF
TRBV30,TRBJ1-2,CAWAPGDSGGYTF
TRBV5-4,TRBJ2-1,CASSSGLSDVGEQFF
TRBV14,TRBJ1-1,CASSQVAAVNTEAFF
TRBV5-1,TRBJ2-2,CASSFRGNANTGELFF
TRBV29-1,TRBJ1-2,CSARTGGLGYTF
TRBV5-6,TRBJ1-1,CASSPDPGGAREAFF
TRBV24-1,TRBJ1-5,CATSGGGNQPQHF
TRBV6-6,TRBJ2-3,CASSSTDRTGTDTQYF
TRBV7-8,TRBJ1-2,CASSLEQGYGYTF
TRBV30,TRBJ2-1,CAWSVRTFWGEGGTDNEQFF
TRBV5-4,TRBJ2-1,CASSPYRDAHNEQFF
TRBV24-1,TRBJ1-2,CATSEPGQGVYGYTF
TRBV7-2,TRBJ1-4,CASSLDTGGVGEKLFF
TRBV25-1,TRBJ2-7,CASSELSAGGSYEQYF
TRBV28,TRBJ2-7,CASSFRGRSSYEQYF
TRBV7-2,TRBJ1-6,CASSFDRGSPLHF
TRBV19,TRBJ2-5,CASSISPTRPETQYF
TRBV4-3,TRBJ1-1,CARNSNRARAGAFF
TRBV5-1,TRBJ1-1,CASSSVLGMNTEAFF
TRBV19,TRBJ2-1,CASSKQRGEIYNEQFF